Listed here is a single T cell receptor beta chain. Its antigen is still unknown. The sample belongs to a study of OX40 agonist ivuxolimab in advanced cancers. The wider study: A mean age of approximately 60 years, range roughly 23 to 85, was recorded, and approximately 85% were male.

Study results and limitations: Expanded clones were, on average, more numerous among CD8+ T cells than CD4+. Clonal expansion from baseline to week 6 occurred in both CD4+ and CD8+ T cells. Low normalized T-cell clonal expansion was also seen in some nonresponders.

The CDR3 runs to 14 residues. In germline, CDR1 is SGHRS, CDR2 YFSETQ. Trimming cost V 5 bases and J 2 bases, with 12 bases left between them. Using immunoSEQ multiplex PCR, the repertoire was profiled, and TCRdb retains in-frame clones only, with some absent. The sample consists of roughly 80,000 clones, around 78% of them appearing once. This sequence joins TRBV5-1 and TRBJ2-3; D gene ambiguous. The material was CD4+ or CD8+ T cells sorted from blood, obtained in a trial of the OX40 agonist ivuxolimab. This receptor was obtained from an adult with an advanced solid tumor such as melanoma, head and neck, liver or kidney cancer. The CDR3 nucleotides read TGCGCCAGCAGGGATAGCAGAAACACAGATACGCAGTATTTT. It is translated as CASRDSRNTDTQYF. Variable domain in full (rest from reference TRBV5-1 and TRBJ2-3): KAGVTQTPRYLIKTRGQQVTLSCSPISGHRSVSWYQQTPGQGLQFLFEYFSETQRNKGNFPGRFSGRQFSNSRSEMNVSTLELGDSALYLCASRDSRNTDTQYFGPGTRLTVL.